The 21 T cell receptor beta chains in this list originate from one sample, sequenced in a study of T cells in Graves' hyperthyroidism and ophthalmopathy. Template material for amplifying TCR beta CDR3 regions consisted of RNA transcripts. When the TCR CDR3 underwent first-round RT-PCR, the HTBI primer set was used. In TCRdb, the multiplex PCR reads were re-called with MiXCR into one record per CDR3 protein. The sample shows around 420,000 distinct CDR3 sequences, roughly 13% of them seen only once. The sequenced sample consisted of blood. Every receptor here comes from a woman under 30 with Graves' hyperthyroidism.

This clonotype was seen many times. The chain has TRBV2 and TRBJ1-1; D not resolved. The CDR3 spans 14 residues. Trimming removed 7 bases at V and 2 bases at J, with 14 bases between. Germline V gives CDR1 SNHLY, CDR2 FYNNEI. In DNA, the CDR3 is TGTGCCAGCACCCCATTGAGTTTTAACACTGAAGCTTTCTTT. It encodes CASTPLSFNTEAFF. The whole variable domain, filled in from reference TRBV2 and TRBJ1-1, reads EPEVTQTPSHQVTQMGQEVILRCVPISNHLYFYWYRQILGQKVEFLVSFYNNEISEKSEIFDDQFSVERPDGSNFTLKIRSTKLEDSAMYFCASTPLSFNTEAFFGQGTRLTVV.

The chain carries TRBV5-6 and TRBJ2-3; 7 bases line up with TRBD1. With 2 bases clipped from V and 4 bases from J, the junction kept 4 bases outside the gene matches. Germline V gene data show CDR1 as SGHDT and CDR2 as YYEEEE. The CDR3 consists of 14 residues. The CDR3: CASSFDRVSDTQYF. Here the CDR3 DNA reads TGTGCCAGCAGCTTTGACAGGGTTTCAGATACGCAGTATTTT. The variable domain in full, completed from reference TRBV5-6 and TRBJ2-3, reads DAGVTQSPTHLIKTRGQQVTLRCSPKSGHDTVSWYQQALGQGPQFIFQYYEEEERQRGNFPDRFSGHQFPNYSSELNVNALLLGDSALYLCASSFDRVSDTQYFGPGTRLTVL.

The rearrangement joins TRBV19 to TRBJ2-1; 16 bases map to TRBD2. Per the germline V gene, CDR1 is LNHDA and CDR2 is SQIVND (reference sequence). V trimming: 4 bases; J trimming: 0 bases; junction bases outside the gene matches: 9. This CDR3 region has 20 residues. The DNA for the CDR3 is TGTGCCAGTAGTAGGACGGGACTAGCGGGAGGGTTACCCTCCTACAATGAGCAGTTCTTC. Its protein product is CASSRTGLAGGLPSYNEQFF.

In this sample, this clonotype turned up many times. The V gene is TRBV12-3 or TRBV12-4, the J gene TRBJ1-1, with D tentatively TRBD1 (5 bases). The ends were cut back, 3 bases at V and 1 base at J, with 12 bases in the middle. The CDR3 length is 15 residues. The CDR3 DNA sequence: TGTGCCAGCAGTTTTTCTGGTGACAGGAACACTGAAGCTTTCTTT. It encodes CASSFSGDRNTEAFF.

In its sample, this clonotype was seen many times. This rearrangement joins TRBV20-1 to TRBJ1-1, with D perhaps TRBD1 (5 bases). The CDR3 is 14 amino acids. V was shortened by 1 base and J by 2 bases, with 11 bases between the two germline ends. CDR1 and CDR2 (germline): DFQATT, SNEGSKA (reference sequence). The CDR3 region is CSARAGGGNTEAFF. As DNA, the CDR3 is TGCAGTGCTAGAGCGGGCGGGGGAAACACTGAAGCTTTCTTT.

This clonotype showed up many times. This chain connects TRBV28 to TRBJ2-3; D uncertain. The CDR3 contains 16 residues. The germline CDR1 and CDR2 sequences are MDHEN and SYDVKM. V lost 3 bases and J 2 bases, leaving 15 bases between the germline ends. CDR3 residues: CASSFRYSWDTDTQYF. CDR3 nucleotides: TGTGCCAGCAGTTTCCGGTACAGCTGGGACACAGATACGCAGTATTTT.

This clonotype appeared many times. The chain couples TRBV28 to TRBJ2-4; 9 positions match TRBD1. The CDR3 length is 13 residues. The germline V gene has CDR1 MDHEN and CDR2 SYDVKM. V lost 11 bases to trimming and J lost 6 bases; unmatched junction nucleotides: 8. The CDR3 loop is CAGGGTGRNIQYF. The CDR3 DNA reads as TGTGCCGGGGGGGGGACAGGGAGAAACATTCAGTACTTC.

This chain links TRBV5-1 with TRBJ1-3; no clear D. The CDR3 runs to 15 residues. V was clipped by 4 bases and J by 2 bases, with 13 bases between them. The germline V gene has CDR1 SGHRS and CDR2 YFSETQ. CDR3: CASSPDEGAGNTIYF. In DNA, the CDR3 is TGCGCCAGCAGCCCGGACGAAGGTGCTGGAAACACCATATATTTT.

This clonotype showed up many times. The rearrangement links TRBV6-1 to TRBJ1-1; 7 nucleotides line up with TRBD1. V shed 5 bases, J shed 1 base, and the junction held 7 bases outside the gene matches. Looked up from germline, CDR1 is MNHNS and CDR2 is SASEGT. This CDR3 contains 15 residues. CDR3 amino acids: CASSREGAANTEAFF. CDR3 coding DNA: TGTGCCAGCAGTCGGGAGGGGGCCGCGAACACTGAAGCTTTCTTT.

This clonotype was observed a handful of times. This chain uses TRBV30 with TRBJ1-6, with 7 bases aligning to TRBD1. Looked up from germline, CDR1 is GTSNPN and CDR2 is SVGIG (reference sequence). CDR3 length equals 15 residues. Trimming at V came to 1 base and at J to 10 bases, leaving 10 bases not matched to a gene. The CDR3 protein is CAWSARQGVSSPLHF. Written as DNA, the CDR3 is TGTGCCTGGAGTGCCAGACAGGGAGTTAGCTCACCCCTCCACTTT.

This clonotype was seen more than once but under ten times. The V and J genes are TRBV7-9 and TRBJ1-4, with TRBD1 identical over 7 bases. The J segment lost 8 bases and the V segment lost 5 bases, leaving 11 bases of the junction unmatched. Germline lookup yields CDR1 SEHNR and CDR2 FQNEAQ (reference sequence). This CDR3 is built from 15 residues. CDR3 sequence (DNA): TGTGCCAGCAGCACCTCGACAGGGCGGGACGAAAAACTGTTTTTT. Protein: CASSTSTGRDEKLFF.

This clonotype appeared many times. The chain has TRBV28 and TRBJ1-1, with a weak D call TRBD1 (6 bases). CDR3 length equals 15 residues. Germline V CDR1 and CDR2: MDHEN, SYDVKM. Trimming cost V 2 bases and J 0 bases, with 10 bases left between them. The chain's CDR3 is CASSLGGQMNTEAFF. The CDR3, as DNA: TGTGCCAGCAGTTTAGGGGGACAAATGAACACTGAAGCTTTCTTT.

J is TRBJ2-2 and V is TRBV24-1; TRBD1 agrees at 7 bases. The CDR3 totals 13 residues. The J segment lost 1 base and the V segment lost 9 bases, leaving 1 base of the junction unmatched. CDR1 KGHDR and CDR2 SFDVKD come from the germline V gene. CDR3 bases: TGTGCCACCGGGGACAGGAACACCGGGGAGCTGTTTTTT. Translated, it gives CATGDRNTGELFF.

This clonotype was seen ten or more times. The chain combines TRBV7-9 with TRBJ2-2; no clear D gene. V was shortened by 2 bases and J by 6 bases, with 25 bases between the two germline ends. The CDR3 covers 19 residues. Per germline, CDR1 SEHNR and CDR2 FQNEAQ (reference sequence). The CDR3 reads CASSLRGSRATLSAGELFF. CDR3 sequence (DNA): TGTGCCAGCAGCTTAAGAGGAAGCCGAGCGACCCTCAGCGCCGGGGAGCTGTTTTTT.

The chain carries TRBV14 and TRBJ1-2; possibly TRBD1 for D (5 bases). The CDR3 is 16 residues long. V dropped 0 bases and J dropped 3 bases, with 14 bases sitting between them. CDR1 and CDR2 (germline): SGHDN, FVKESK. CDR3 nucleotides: TGTGCCAGCAGCCAAGAGTGGCAGGGAGAGGACTATGGCTACACCTTC. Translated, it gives CASSQEWQGEDYGYTF.

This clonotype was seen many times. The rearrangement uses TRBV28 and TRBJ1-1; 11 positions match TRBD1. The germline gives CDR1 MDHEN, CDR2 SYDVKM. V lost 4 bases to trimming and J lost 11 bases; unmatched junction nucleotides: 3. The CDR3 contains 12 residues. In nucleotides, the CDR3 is TGTGCCAGCAGTTGGGACAGGGGGGGCGCTTTCTTT. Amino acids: CASSWDRGGAFF. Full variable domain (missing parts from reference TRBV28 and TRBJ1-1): DVKVTQSSRYLVKRTGEKVFLECVQDMDHENMFWYRQDPGLGLRLIYFSYDVKMKEKGDIPEGYSVSREKKERFSLILESASTNQTSMYLCASSWDRGGAFFGQGTRLTVV.

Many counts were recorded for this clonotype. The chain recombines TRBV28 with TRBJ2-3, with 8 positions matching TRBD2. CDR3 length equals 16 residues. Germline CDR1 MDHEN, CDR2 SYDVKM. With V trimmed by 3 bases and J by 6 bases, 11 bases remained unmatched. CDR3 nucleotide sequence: TGTGCCAGCAGTTTGAGCTTGGGAGCGGGAGCGGATACGCAGTATTTT. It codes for CASSLSLGAGADTQYF.

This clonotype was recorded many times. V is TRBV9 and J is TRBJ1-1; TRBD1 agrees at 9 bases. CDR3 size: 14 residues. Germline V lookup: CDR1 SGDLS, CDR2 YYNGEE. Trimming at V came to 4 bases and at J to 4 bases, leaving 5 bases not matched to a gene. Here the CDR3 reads CASSPQGAFTEAFF. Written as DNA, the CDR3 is TGTGCCAGCAGCCCACAGGGGGCTTTCACTGAAGCTTTCTTT.

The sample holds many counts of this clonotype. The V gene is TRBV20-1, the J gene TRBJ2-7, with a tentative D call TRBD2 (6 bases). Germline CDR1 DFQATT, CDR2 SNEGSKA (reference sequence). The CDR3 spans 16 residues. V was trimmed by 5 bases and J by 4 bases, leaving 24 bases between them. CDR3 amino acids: CSAPPYEEGVGYEQYF. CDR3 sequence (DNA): TGCAGTGCTCCCCCCTATGAGGAGGGAGTTGGTTACGAGCAGTACTTC.

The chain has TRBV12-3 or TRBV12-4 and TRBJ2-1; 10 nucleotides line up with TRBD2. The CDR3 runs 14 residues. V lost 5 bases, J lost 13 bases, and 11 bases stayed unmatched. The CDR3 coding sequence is TGTGCCAGCAGTAAGGCTAGCGGGAGAATAAAACAGTTCTTC. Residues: CASSKASGRIKQFF.

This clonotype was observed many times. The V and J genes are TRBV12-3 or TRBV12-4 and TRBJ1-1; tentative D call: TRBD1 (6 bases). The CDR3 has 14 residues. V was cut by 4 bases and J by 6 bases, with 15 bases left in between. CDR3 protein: CASSWAGRGSEAFF. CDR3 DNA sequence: TGTGCCAGCAGTTGGGCGGGCAGGGGCTCTGAAGCTTTCTTT.